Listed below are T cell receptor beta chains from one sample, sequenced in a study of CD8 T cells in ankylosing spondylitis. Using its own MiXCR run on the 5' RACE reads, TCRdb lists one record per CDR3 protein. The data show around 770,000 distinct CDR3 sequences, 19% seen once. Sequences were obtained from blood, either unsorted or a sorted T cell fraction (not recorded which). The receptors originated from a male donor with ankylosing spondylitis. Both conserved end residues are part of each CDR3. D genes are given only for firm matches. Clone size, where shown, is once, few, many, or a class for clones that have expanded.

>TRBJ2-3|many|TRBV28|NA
CASSLGPLDTQYF
TGTGCCAGCAGTTTAGGGCCCTTGGATACGCAGTATTTT
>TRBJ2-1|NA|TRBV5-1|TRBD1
CASSRDRDEQFF
TGCGCCAGCAGCCGGGACAGGGATGAGCAGTTCTTC
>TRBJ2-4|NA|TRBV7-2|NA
CASSLSSGSLGNIQYF
TGTGCCAGCAGCTTATCCTCCGGGTCCCTTGGCAACATTCAGTACTTC
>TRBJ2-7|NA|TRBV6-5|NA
CASSSKDGSYEQYF
TGTGCCAGCAGTTCAAAGGACGGATCCTACGAGCAGTACTTC
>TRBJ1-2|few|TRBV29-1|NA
CSVDTDIPWGYTF
TGCAGCGTTGATACGGACATCCCTTGGGGCTACACCTTC
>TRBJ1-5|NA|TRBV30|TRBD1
CAWSVWGTGDQPQHF
TGTGCCTGGAGTGTTTGGGGGACAGGGGATCAGCCCCAGCATTTT
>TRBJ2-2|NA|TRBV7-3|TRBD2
CASSPQGSGVAGELFF
TGTGCCAGCAGCCCCCAGGGTAGCGGGGTGGCCGGGGAGCTGTTTTTT
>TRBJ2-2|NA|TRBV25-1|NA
CASSEQGRNTGELFF
TGTGCCAGCAGTGAGCAGGGCCGAAACACCGGGGAGCTGTTTTTT
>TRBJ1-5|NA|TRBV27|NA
CASSSRQEPQHF
TGTGCCAGCAGTTCCCGCCAGGAACCCCAGCATTTT
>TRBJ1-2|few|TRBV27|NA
CASSPRGANYGYTF
TGTGCCAGCAGTCCCAGGGGAGCTAACTATGGCTACACCTTC
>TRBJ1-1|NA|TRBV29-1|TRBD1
CSVAMTGSTEAFF
TGCAGCGTGGCAATGACAGGGAGCACTGAAGCTTTCTTT
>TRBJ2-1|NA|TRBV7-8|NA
CASSLGGLANYNEQFF
TGTGCCAGCAGCTTAGGTGGGTTAGCCAACTACAATGAGCAGTTCTTC
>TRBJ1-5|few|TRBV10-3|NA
CAISAQWDNQPQHF
TGTGCCATCAGTGCTCAGTGGGACAATCAGCCCCAGCATTTT
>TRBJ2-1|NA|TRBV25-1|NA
CATHDFSYNEQFF
TGTGCCACCCACGATTTCTCCTACAATGAGCAGTTCTTC
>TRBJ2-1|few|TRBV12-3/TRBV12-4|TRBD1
CASSIYKQGAAYNEQFF
TGTGCCAGCAGTATATACAAACAGGGGGCGGCGTACAATGAGCAGTTCTTC
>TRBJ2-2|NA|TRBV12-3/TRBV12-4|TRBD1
CASSPLGTANTGELFF
TGTGCCAGCAGCCCGCTCGGGACAGCAAACACCGGGGAGCTGTTTTTT
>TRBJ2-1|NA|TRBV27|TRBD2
CASSLTSVRNEQFF
TGTGCCAGCAGTTTAACTAGCGTCCGGAATGAGCAGTTCTTC
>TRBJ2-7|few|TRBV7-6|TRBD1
CASRVGGTGTYEQYF
TGTGCCAGCAGAGTAGGGGGGACAGGGACCTACGAGCAGTACTTC
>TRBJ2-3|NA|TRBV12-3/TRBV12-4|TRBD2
CASSFWVSGEASTDTQYF
TGTGCCAGCAGTTTTTGGGTTAGCGGGGAGGCTAGCACAGATACGCAGTATTTT
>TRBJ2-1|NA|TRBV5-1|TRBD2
CASSTTSGYGEQFF
TGCGCCAGCAGCACGACTAGCGGGTACGGTGAGCAGTTCTTC
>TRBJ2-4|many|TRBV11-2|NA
CASSPSQGWGNIQYF
TGTGCCAGCAGCCCCTCCCAAGGGTGGGGAAACATTCAGTACTTC
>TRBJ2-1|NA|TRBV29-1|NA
CSVESSSFYNEQFF
TGCAGCGTTGAGTCTAGCTCCTTTTACAATGAGCAGTTCTTC
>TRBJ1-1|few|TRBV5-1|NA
CASSLEGLKNTEAFF
TGCGCCAGCAGCTTGGAAGGGCTTAAGAACACTGAAGCTTTCTTT
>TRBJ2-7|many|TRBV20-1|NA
CSARVGLRDWAGEQYF
TGCAGTGCTAGAGTAGGGCTCCGGGACTGGGCGGGAGAGCAGTACTTC
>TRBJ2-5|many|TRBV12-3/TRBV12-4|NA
CASSLHLQETQYF
TGTGCCAGCAGTTTACACCTCCAAGAGACCCAGTACTTC
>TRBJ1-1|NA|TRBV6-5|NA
CASSYAGAEAFF
TGTGCCAGCAGTTACGCCGGGGCTGAAGCTTTCTTT
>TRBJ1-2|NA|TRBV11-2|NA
CASSLGAASNYGYTF
TGTGCCAGCAGCCTCGGGGCAGCCTCTAACTATGGCTACACCTTC
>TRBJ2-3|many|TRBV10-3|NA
CAIGDERTDTQYF
TGTGCCATCGGAGACGAACGCACAGATACGCAGTATTTT
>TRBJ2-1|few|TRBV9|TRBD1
CASSAGTGNYNEQFF
TGTGCCAGCAGCGCCGGGACAGGAAACTACAATGAGCAGTTCTTC
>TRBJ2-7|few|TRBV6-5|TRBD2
CASTTRTSGTPRNEQYF
TGTGCCAGCACTACTCGGACTAGCGGGACCCCGAGGAACGAGCAGTACTTC
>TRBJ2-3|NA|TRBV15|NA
CATSREQGGNTDTQYF
TGTGCCACCAGCAGAGAGCAAGGGGGTAACACAGATACGCAGTATTTT
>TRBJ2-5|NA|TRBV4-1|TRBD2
CASSQPSGGGKETQYF
TGCGCCAGCAGCCAACCTAGCGGGGGGGGAAAAGAGACCCAGTACTTC
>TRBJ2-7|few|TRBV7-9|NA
CASSRAGFYEQYF
TGTGCCAGCAGTCGAGCAGGTTTCTACGAGCAGTACTTC